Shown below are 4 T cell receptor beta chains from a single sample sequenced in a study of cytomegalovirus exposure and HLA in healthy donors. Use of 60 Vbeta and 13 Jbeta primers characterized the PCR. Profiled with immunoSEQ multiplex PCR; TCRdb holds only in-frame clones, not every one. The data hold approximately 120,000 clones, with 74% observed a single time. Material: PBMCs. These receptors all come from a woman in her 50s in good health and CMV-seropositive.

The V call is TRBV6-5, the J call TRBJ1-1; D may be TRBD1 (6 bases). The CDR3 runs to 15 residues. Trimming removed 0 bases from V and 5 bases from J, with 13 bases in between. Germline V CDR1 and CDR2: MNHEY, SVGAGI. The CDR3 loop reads CASSYSQGRGTEAFF. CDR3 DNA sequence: TGTGCCAGCAGTTACTCGCAGGGGCGAGGGACTGAAGCTTTCTTT.

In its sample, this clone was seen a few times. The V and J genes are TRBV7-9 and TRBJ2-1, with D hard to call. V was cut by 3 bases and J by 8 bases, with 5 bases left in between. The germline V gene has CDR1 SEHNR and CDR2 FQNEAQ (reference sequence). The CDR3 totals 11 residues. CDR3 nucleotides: TGTGCCAGCAGCTTCTTCGATGAGCAGTTCTTC. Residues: CASSFFDEQFF.

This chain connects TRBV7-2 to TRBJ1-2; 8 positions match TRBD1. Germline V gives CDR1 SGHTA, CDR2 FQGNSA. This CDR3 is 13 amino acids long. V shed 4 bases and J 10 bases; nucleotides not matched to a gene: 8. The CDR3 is CASSSTETGAYTF. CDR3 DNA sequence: TGTGCCAGCAGCTCAACCGAGACAGGGGCCTACACCTTC. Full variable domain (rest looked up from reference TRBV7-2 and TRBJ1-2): GAGVSQSPSNKVTEKGKDVELRCDPISGHTALYWYRQSLGQGLEFLIYFQGNSAPDKSGLPSDRFSAERTGGSVSTLTIQRTQQEDSAVYLCASSSTETGAYTFGSGTRLTVV.

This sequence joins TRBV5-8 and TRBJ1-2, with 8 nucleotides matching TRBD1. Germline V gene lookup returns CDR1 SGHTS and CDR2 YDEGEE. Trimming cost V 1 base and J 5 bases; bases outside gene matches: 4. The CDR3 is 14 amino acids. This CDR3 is CASSLLGTGYGYTF. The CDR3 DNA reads TGTGCCAGCAGCTTGCTCGGGACAGGATATGGCTACACCTTC.